These 17 T cell receptor beta chains came from one sample sequenced in a study of cytomegalovirus exposure and HLA in healthy donors. PCR employed 60 Vbeta and 13 Jbeta primers. TCRdb's table, derived via immunoSEQ multiplex PCR, lists solely in-frame clones and lacks some. The top ten clones hold approximately 1.1% of a sample with 150,000 to 200,000 clones, 60% to 85% of them seen once. Input material: PBMCs. The receptors were gathered from a woman aged 35 to 49 in good health and CMV-seronegative.

V usage is TRBV7-2 and J usage is TRBJ2-2, with 10 positions matching TRBD1. With 6 bases clipped from V and 1 base from J, the junction kept 2 bases outside the gene matches. The CDR3 is 15 amino acids. The V gene's germline CDR1 is SGHTA and CDR2 FQGNSA. Here the CDR3 DNA reads TGTGCCAGCAGGCGGGACAGGGGGAACACCGGGGAGCTGTTTTTT. It yields the protein CASRRDRGNTGELFF.

The chain couples TRBV5-6 to TRBJ2-7; 7 bases are shared with TRBD1. Losses at the gene ends were 6 bases for V and 1 base for J; bases not matched to a gene: 4. CDR3 length: 13 amino acids. The germline CDR1 and CDR2 sequences are SGHDT and YYEEEE. CDR3 nucleotide sequence: TGTGCCAGCACCAAGGACAGGTCCTACGAGCAGTACGTC. Protein: CASTKDRSYEQYV.

The genes are TRBV5-4 and TRBJ2-1; the match to TRBD2 covers 10 bases. Germline V gene lookup returns CDR1 SGHNT and CDR2 YYREEE (reference sequence). CDR3 length: 15 amino acids. Trimming removed 4 bases from V and 7 bases from J; junction bases left unmatched: 8. The CDR3 reads CASSPGLAKINEQFF. The CDR3 bases are TGTGCCAGCAGCCCGGGACTAGCGAAAATAAATGAGCAGTTCTTC.

J is TRBJ1-1 and V is TRBV30; D unclear. The CDR3 extends over 13 amino acids. The germline V gene encodes CDR1 GTSNPN and CDR2 SVGIG (reference sequence). V lost 2 bases, J lost 3 bases, and 10 bases lay in between. The CDR3, as DNA: TGTGCCTGGAGTCAGACCGGGGACACTGAAGCTTTCTTT. This gives the protein CAWSQTGDTEAFF. Looking up the rest from reference TRBV30 and TRBJ1-1 gives the full variable domain: SQTIHQWPATLVQPVGSPLSLECTVEGTSNPNLYWYRQAAGRGLQLLFYSVGIGQISSEVPQNLSASRPQDRQFILSSKKLLLSDSGFYLCAWSQTGDTEAFFGQGTRLTVV.

The rearrangement joins TRBV7-9 to TRBJ1-2; D ambiguous. V lost 2 bases and J lost 4, with 11 bases in between. Germline CDR1 SEHNR, CDR2 FQNEAQ (reference sequence). The CDR3 runs 14 residues. CDR3 in DNA: TGTGCCAGCAGCTTAAACGAGGAGGGCTATGGCTACACCTTC. This sequence encodes CASSLNEEGYGYTF.

This clone was seen once. The chain employs TRBV18 and TRBJ2-7; TRBD2 agrees at 7 bases. The CDR3 is made up of 14 amino acids. Germline loops: CDR1 KGHSH, CDR2 LQKENI. The V gene end was trimmed by 6 bases and the J gene end by 2 bases; junction bases not matched to a gene: 7. The CDR3 sequence is CASSAGVFPYEQYV. Here the CDR3 DNA reads TGTGCCAGCTCGGCGGGAGTGTTCCCCTACGAGCAGTACGTC.

Comment on this clone: The junction departs from the called germline gene at one end, perhaps through a read error. The rearrangement joins TRBV7-9 to TRBJ1-1, with D tentatively TRBD1 (5 bases). In germline, CDR1 is SEHNR, CDR2 FQNEAQ (reference sequence). The CDR3 is 12 amino acids. CDR3 nucleotides: TGTTCCAGCAGTCTCTCTGGGGGGGAAGCTTTCTTT. Translated: CSSSLSGGEAFF.

The chain joins TRBV5-1 to TRBJ2-3; a possible D gene is TRBD2 (6 bases). Germline V gene sequence: CDR1 SGHRS, CDR2 YFSETQ. Trimming took 0 bases from V and 3 from J, leaving 14 bases between them. This CDR3 is built from 16 residues. The CDR3 DNA is TGCGCCAGCAGCTTGGAGGGGAGGAGTGGGACAGATACGCAGTATTTT. Amino acid sequence: CASSLEGRSGTDTQYF.

The chain links TRBV4-3 to TRBJ1-5; no firm D call. Trimming left V 0 bases short and J 8 bases short, with 14 bases between. The CDR3 totals 15 residues. Germline loops: CDR1 LGHNA, CDR2 YSLEER. The CDR3 sequence is CASSQDSGGEKPQHF. The CDR3 DNA sequence: TGCGCCAGCAGCCAAGATTCGGGCGGGGAGAAGCCCCAGCATTTT.

This chain joins TRBV5-1 and TRBJ2-1; D is uncertain. CDR3 length equals 14 residues. Germline CDR1 reads SGHRS; CDR2 reads YFSETQ. Trimming took 0 bases from V and 5 from J, leaving 9 bases between them. DNA of the CDR3: TGCGCCAGCAGCTTGGGTAACAGAGACAATGAGCAGTTCTTC. It codes for CASSLGNRDNEQFF.

The chain has TRBV5-1 and TRBJ2-6, with 7 bases matching TRBD1. Germline V lookup: CDR1 SGHRS, CDR2 YFSETQ. Trimming at V came to 0 bases and at J to 4 bases, leaving 7 bases not matched to a gene. This CDR3 comprises 17 residues. CDR3 protein: CASSLVYRGNGANVLTF. In DNA form, the CDR3 reads TGCGCCAGCAGCTTGGTGTACAGGGGTAACGGGGCCAACGTCCTGACTTTC.

The chain carries TRBV6-1 and TRBJ1-2; 8 nucleotides align to TRBD1. J lost 7 bases, V lost 4 bases, and 2 bases had no gene match. The CDR3 runs 12 residues. Germline-derived CDR1 and CDR2 are MNHNS and SASEGT. CDR3 protein: CASSGTGSGYTF. The CDR3 DNA reads TGTGCCAGCAGTGGGACAGGGTCTGGCTACACCTTC.

This sequence joins TRBV9 and TRBJ2-3, with TRBD1 matching over 9 bases. The CDR3 contains 16 residues. The germline V gene encodes CDR1 SGDLS and CDR2 YYNGEE. The J segment lost 1 base and the V segment lost 3 bases, leaving 6 bases of the junction unmatched. The CDR3 spells CASSEPTGGGTDTQYF. DNA for the CDR3: TGTGCCAGCAGCGAGCCTACAGGGGGCGGCACAGATACGCAGTATTTT.

Only one count was recorded for this clone. This chain links TRBV13 with TRBJ2-7; the D gene is possibly TRBD1 (7 bases). V lost 4 bases and J lost 3, with 16 bases in between. This CDR3 has 15 amino acids. The V gene's germline CDR1 is PRHDT and CDR2 FYEKMQ (reference sequence). CDR3 coding DNA: TGTGCCAGCAGCTCTCAACGTCAGGGGGGCTACGAGCAGTACGTC. Protein product: CASSSQRQGGYEQYV.

The chain links TRBV5-5 to TRBJ1-1; possibly TRBD1 for D (6 bases). Trimming shortened V by 3 bases and J by 1 base, and 7 bases separated the two germline ends. This CDR3 spans 13 amino acids. The germline CDR1 and CDR2 sequences are SGHKS and YYEKEE (reference sequence). The CDR3 sequence is CASSWTENTEAFF. The CDR3 DNA sequence: TGTGCCAGCAGCTGGACAGAGAACACTGAAGCTTTCTTT.

The chain uses TRBV7-3 and TRBJ2-1; 10 bases map to TRBD2. The ends lost 5 bases at V and 4 bases at J; junction bases unmatched: 8. CDR3 size: 16 residues. Germline V gene data show CDR1 as SGHTA and CDR2 as FQGTGA. Written as DNA, the CDR3 is TGTGCCAGCAGCCCCGAGCGGGAGGGCCGGTACAATGAGCAGTTCTTC. The encoded protein is CASSPEREGRYNEQFF.

The chain links TRBV27 to TRBJ1-2; TRBD1 agrees at 10 bases. Germline CDR1 is MNHEY and CDR2 is SMNVEV (reference sequence). With 5 bases clipped from V and 2 bases from J, the junction kept 5 bases outside the gene matches. This CDR3 is built from 15 residues. For the CDR3, the DNA is TGTGCCAGCAGTCCCCGGACAGGGGGGAACTATGGCTACACCTTC. It specifies CASSPRTGGNYGYTF.